The clone carrying this TCR beta chain was counted a few times. The target antigen is unknown. Germline assignment: CDR1 MNHNS and CDR2 SASEGT. The V end lost 6 bases, the J end lost 6 bases, and 14 bases lay between the germline ends. This CDR3 spans 14 amino acids. The entry originates in a study of T cell repertoires in cytomegalovirus infection. Study information: Public TCR beta signatures marked donors with CMV infection and the matching HLA.

General study results and limits: CMV carriers having the relevant HLA were flagged by cumulative public TCR beta family frequency.

TCRdb redid the calling of the reads with MiXCR, one entry per CDR3 protein. The repertoire has some 800,000 distinct CDR3 sequences, approximately 32% of them found once; the top ten carry roughly 14%. This rearrangement joins TRBV6-1 to TRBJ1-4; D may be TRBD1 (6 bases). This receptor was taken from a human donor in good health (CMV status not recorded). Some clones in this sample may be carry-over from other donors' samples. Material: cultured CD8+ T cells from PBMCs, obtained from culture after CMV antigen stimulation. The CDR3 DNA follows: TGTGCCAGCAGAGGACAGATCAGGGATGAAAAACTGTTTTTT. It translates to CASRGQIRDEKLFF.